The following is a T cell receptor beta chain sequence with its context. Its cognate antigen is unknown. The record originates from a study of T cells in localized non-small cell lung cancer. Study-wide results and caveats: Multi-region tumor sequencing was not done, so intratumor heterogeneity could not be excluded. Density of T cells in blood, when higher, went with longer overall survival. Among the tissues sampled, uninvolved adjacent lung had the highest T cell clonality, above tumor. There were a median around 53 of the top 100 tumor clones appearing in adjacent lung.

Method: immunoSEQ multiplex PCR; TCRdb's copy keeps in-frame clones and lacks some. Of 30,000 to 35,000 clones in the sample, 93% are singletons; the top ten hold around 8%. The CDR3 is made up of 11 amino acids. V was cut by 2 bases and J by 5 bases, with 3 bases left in between. The germline CDR1 and CDR2 sequences are GTSNPN and SVGIG (reference sequence). This rearrangement joins TRBV30 to TRBJ2-2, with D uncertain. This sample comprised peripheral blood, obtained before any cancer treatment. This clonotype originated in a female donor aged 60 or older with stage I lung adenocarcinoma. The CDR3 region is CAWSSTGELFF. The CDR3 nucleotides are TGTGCCTGGAGTTCGACCGGGGAGCTGTTTTTT. The full variable domain, in which reference TRBV30 and TRBJ2-2 provide the parts outside the CDR3, is SQTIHQWPATLVQPVGSPLSLECTVEGTSNPNLYWYRQAAGRGLQLLFYSVGIGQISSEVPQNLSASRPQDRQFILSSKKLLLSDSGFYLCAWSSTGELFFGEGSRLTVL.